These 15 T cell receptor beta chains originate from one sample sequenced in a study of blood T cell repertoires in COVID-19. Sequenced by immunoSEQ multiplex PCR; TCRdb stores in-frame clones only, minus some. The data show about 47,000 clones, around 86% seen once. Source material: peripheral blood. These TCRs come from a human donor with acute or convalescent COVID-19. The donor label of this sample is uncertain.

V is TRBV7-9 and J is TRBJ2-1, with 11 bases that match TRBD2. CDR3 length: 15 amino acids. Losses at the gene ends were 5 bases for V and 9 bases for J; bases not matched to a gene: 9. Germline loops: CDR1 SEHNR, CDR2 FQNEAQ (reference sequence). CDR3: CASSQLAGVYGEQFF. CDR3 sequence (DNA): TGTGCCAGCAGCCAACTAGCGGGAGTATATGGTGAGCAGTTCTTC.

This clone was seen a handful of times. The CDR3 nucleotides read TGTGCCAGCAGTCCGGGTGACTATGGCTACACCTTC. It codes for CASSPGDYGYTF. The chain uses TRBV6-5 and TRBJ1-2; D ambiguous. CDR3 length equals 12 residues. V lost 5 bases to trimming and J lost 3 bases, with 7 bases between them. In germline, CDR1 is MNHEY, CDR2 SVGAGI.

This chain joins TRBV9 and TRBJ1-1; 10 bases fit TRBD1. The CDR3 is 15 residues long. Germline V gives CDR1 SGDLS, CDR2 YYNGEE. V was pared by 2 bases and J by 10 bases, with 11 bases of the junction left unmatched. Here the CDR3 DNA reads TGTGCCAGCAGCGTCAGCGGTGGACAGGGGGGCCTAGCTTTCTTT. Its translation is CASSVSGGQGGLAFF.

This clone turned up a few times. V usage is TRBV19 and J usage is TRBJ2-3, with D tentatively TRBD2 (5 bases). Between the trimmed V and J ends, which lost 1 base and 0 bases, there was a span of 17 bases. The germline V gene has CDR1 LNHDA and CDR2 SQIVND (reference sequence). CDR3 length: 18 amino acids. The CDR3 sequence: CASSIGEGGGFSTDTQYF. In nucleotides, the CDR3 is TGTGCCAGTAGTATAGGTGAGGGCGGAGGATTTAGCACAGATACGCAGTATTTT.

The rearrangement joins TRBV27 to TRBJ1-1; TRBD1 might be the D (6 bases). V was pared by 6 bases and J by 1 base, with 12 bases between. This CDR3 is built from 14 residues. In germline, CDR1 is MNHEY, CDR2 SMNVEV (reference sequence). CDR3 sequence: CASSPGHKNTEAFF. CDR3 DNA: TGTGCCAGCAGCCCGGGACACAAGAACACTGAAGCTTTCTTT.

The chain carries TRBV29-1 and TRBJ2-7; D not certain. Germline V gene data show CDR1 as SQVTM and CDR2 as ANQGSEA. Trimming left V 2 bases short and J 3 bases short, with 5 bases between. The length of the CDR3 is 11 residues. Written as DNA, the CDR3 is TGCAGCGTTGAATCCGGCTACGAGCAGTACTTC. It is translated as CSVESGYEQYF.

J is TRBJ1-2 and V is TRBV16; 12 bases agree with TRBD1. The CDR3 totals 15 residues. The V gene end was trimmed by 5 bases and the J gene end by 4 bases; junction bases not matched to a gene: 5. The germline CDR1 and CDR2 sequences are KGHSY and FQNENV. The CDR3 region is CASSSPGQGAYGYTF. CDR3 DNA sequence: TGTGCCAGCAGCTCCCCGGGACAGGGGGCCTATGGCTACACCTTC.

The chain is built from TRBV11-2 and TRBJ1-6; 9 bases line up with TRBD1. The CDR3 runs to 14 residues. V lost 4 bases, J lost 10 bases, and 5 bases stayed unmatched. The germline gives CDR1 SGHAT, CDR2 FQNNGV. CDR3 sequence (DNA): TGTGCCAGCAGCTACCGGGACAGGGAATCACCCCTCCACTTT. Its translation is CASSYRDRESPLHF.

This sequence joins TRBV7-3 and TRBJ2-5; possibly TRBD1 for D (6 bases). Trimming removed 11 bases at V and 3 bases at J, with 16 bases between. CDR3 size: 13 residues. CDR1 is SGHTA and CDR2 is FQGTGA in the germline V gene. The CDR3 bases are TGTGCCTGCTACAGGGTGATGAAAGAGACCCAGTACTTC. Translation gives CACYRVMKETQYF. Full variable domain (remainder filled in from reference TRBV7-3 and TRBJ2-5): GAGVSQTPSNKVTEKGKYVELRCDPISGHTALYWYRQSLGQGPEFLIYFQGTGAADDSGLPNDRFFAVRPEGSVSTLKIQRTERGDSAVYLCACYRVMKETQYFGPGTRLLVL.

V and J are TRBV3-1 (or the pseudogene TRBV3-2) and TRBJ2-2, with 7 positions matching TRBD1. Germline lookup yields CDR1 LGHDT and CDR2 YNNKEL (reference sequence). Trimming at V came to 0 bases and at J to 6 bases, leaving 7 bases not matched to a gene. The CDR3 spans 16 residues. In nucleotides, the CDR3 is TGTGCCAGCAGCCAAGATCCGCGACAGGGTCCCGGGGAGCTGTTTTTT. Translated: CASSQDPRQGPGELFF.

This clone was seen only a few times. This chain joins TRBV7-2 and TRBJ2-7, with 9 bases matching TRBD2. Per germline, CDR1 SGHTA and CDR2 FQGNSA. The trim removed 3 bases at V and 8 bases at J, leaving 8 bases unmatched. The CDR3 consists of 14 residues. The CDR3 DNA follows: TGTGCCAGCAGCTTCCTCTTTAGCGGGAGCCAGCAGTACTTC. This encodes CASSFLFSGSQQYF.

V and J are TRBV7-2 and TRBJ2-1; maybe TRBD2 (6 bases). This CDR3 contains 14 residues. Germline-derived CDR1 and CDR2 are SGHTA and FQGNSA. V lost 4 bases to trimming and J lost 10 bases, with 17 bases between them. CDR3 nucleotide sequence: TGTGCCAGCAGCTCCGTAACTCTAGCGCAGGAGCAGTTCTTC. Translated: CASSSVTLAQEQFF.

The chain couples TRBV18 to TRBJ1-2; D ambiguous. The CDR3 has 16 residues. The V gene lost 3 bases and the J gene lost 0 bases, with 14 bases spanning the gap. CDR1 and CDR2 (germline): KGHSH, LQKENI. The CDR3 region has the DNA TGTGCCAGCTCACCCCAGGAGGGCCGGGCTAACTATGGCTACACCTTC. Encoded protein: CASSPQEGRANYGYTF.

V usage is TRBV5-1 and J usage is TRBJ2-7; TRBD1 agrees at 7 bases. Germline CDR1 reads SGHRS; CDR2 reads YFSETQ. The CDR3 runs 14 residues. V shed 6 bases, J shed 0 bases, and the junction held 6 bases outside the gene matches. The CDR3 reads CASTPGQTSYEQYF. CDR3 nucleotides: TGCGCCAGCACCCCGGGACAGACCTCCTACGAGCAGTACTTC.

Comment on this clone: One end of the junction varies from germline; a read error may be responsible. The DNA of the CDR3 is TGTGCTAGCAGCTTCAGAGCAGGCGTAGGAGAGACCCAGTACTTC. Residues: CASSFRAGVGETQYF. The chain couples TRBV7-7 to TRBJ2-5; D is undetermined. The CDR3 runs 15 residues. CDR1 and CDR2 (germline): SSHAT, FNYEAQ (reference sequence).